The 10 T cell receptor beta chains presented below share a single source sample, sequenced in a study of T cells in Graves' hyperthyroidism and ophthalmopathy (dated by TCRdb to between 2018 and 2020). Libraries were built with multiplex PCR. The listed sequencing device is Illumina HiSeq 2000. TCR beta CDR3 regions were amplified from RNA transcripts. A first-round RT-PCR of the TCR CDR3 used the HTBI primer set with the Qiagen OneStep RT-PCR kit. TCRdb redid the processing of the public reads, applying fastp at Q25 and MiXCR, and retained in-frame beta chains. Entries that share a CDR3 protein sequence are merged under the most common genes and DNA. This sample is represented by around 300,000 distinct CDR3 sequences; less than 15% of them were singletons. Of the sample, more than 7.5% falls within the top ten clones. Sequencing input: blood. The receptors were gathered from a woman in her twenties or thirties with Graves' hyperthyroidism that later progressed to Graves' ophthalmopathy.

This clonotype has more than one count but fewer than ten. The rearrangement uses TRBV7-8 and TRBJ1-6; 9 bases agree with TRBD1. This CDR3 is 15 amino acids long. CDR1 and CDR2 (germline): SGHVS, FQNEAQ. Trimming removed 4 bases from V and 8 bases from J; junction bases left unmatched: 6. The CDR3 spells CASSSVTGGHSPLHF. For the CDR3, the DNA is TGTGCCAGCAGCTCAGTAACAGGGGGCCATTCACCCCTCCACTTT.

The V call is TRBV12-5, the J call TRBJ2-5, with 8 bases aligning to TRBD1. The germline gives CDR1 LGHNT, CDR2 FRNRAP. The CDR3 is 12 amino acids. Here the CDR3 DNA reads TGTGGCGGACAGGGAAGTAAAGAGACCCAGTACTTC. Protein product: CGGQGSKETQYF.

This clonotype was picked up many times. This chain connects TRBV11-2 to TRBJ2-7, with 7 positions matching TRBD1. Germline values: CDR1 SGHAT, CDR2 FQNNGV. There are 14 residues in the CDR3. Trimming at V came to 5 bases and at J to 3 bases, leaving 7 bases not matched to a gene. This CDR3 is CASSHETGLYEQYF. CDR3 DNA sequence: TGTGCCAGCAGCCATGAGACAGGGCTCTACGAGCAGTACTTC.

On this clonotype: This could be a read error, since a much larger clone is one nucleotide away. The chain carries TRBV2 and TRBJ2-7; no definite D call. The CDR3 is 13 residues long. Germline values: CDR1 SNHLY, CDR2 FYNNEI. V gave up 4 bases and J gave up 2 bases, with 9 bases separating them. CDR3 DNA sequence: TGTGCCAGCAGTGGGGCCGCCACCTACGAGCAGTACTTC. Amino acid sequence: CASSGAATYEQYF.

V usage is TRBV6-1 and J usage is TRBJ2-7; either TRBD1 or TRBD2 may fit D (5 bases each). This CDR3 has 14 residues. The V end lost 5 bases, the J end lost 1 base, and 12 bases lay between the germline ends. CDR1 MNHNS and CDR2 SASEGT come from the germline V gene. The CDR3 sequence is CASSTRDGSYEQYF. The CDR3 DNA reads TGTGCCAGCAGTACCCGGGACGGTTCCTACGAGCAGTACTTC.

This clonotype occurred many times. The CDR3 DNA sequence: TGTGCCAGCACCCTACGGGCGGGACTGAACCAAGAGACCCAGTACTTC. This encodes CASTLRAGLNQETQYF. The chain uses TRBV27 and TRBJ2-5; D possibly corresponds to TRBD2 (6 bases). From germline, CDR1 is MNHEY and CDR2 SMNVEV (reference sequence). The ends were cut back, 7 bases at V and 0 bases at J, with 18 bases in the middle. The CDR3 spans 16 residues.

This clonotype was seen a handful of times. This rearrangement joins TRBV6-2 or TRBV6-3 to TRBJ1-5; weak D call: TRBD1 (5 bases). V was clipped by 5 bases and J by 1 base, with 18 bases between them. The CDR3 is 17 residues long. Germline V gene sequence: CDR1 MNHEY, CDR2 SVGEGT. CDR3 residues: CASSTPGLSASNQPQHF. The CDR3 DNA reads TGTGCCAGCAGTACTCCGGGACTCTCGGCGAGCAATCAGCCCCAGCATTTT.

This clonotype was seen ten or more times. V and J are TRBV6-1 and TRBJ2-7; either TRBD1 or TRBD2 may supply D (5 bases each). CDR3 length: 15 residues. V lost 4 bases, J lost 2 bases, and 15 bases lay in between. Looked up from germline, CDR1 is MNHNS and CDR2 is SASEGT. The CDR3 DNA reads as TGTGCCAGCAGTGGCACCGGGACCACACCCTACGAGCAGTACTTC. Encoded protein: CASSGTGTTPYEQYF.

The chain links TRBV6-1 to TRBJ2-5, with TRBD2 matching over 9 bases. This CDR3 is built from 15 residues. Germline assignment: CDR1 MNHNS and CDR2 SASEGT. The ends lost 6 bases at V and 2 bases at J; junction bases unmatched: 7. As DNA, the CDR3 is TGTGCCAGCAGAACTTATAGCGGGAGACAAGAGACCCAGTACTTC. Encoded protein: CASRTYSGRQETQYF.

This clonotype was seen many times. The CDR3 coding sequence is TGCGCCAGCAGCCAAGATCTTCGAGCCGATGAGCAGTTCTTC. This codes for CASSQDLRADEQFF. The gene calls are TRBV4-1 and TRBJ2-1, with no clear D. Germline assignment: CDR1 MGHRA and CDR2 YSYEKL. CDR3 length equals 14 residues. Trimming shortened V by 0 bases and J by 8 bases, and 11 bases separated the two germline ends.